The rows below give T cell receptor beta chains drawn from one sample of a study of CD8+ T cells in alopecia areata. Generated by immunoSEQ multiplex PCR, the TCRdb table keeps only in-frame clones and is missing some. The sample holds 200,000 to 250,000 clones, approximately 67% seen once. Here the sequenced sample was CD4+ T cells sorted from blood, taken between weeks 43 and 45, from a patient treated with tofacitinib. These receptors all come from a human donor with alopecia areata. Both conserved end residues are part of each CDR3. D genes are given only for firm matches. Only part of the rows carry a size: once, few, many, or a class if the clone is expanded.

V	J	size	D	DNA	CDR3
TRBV7-8	TRBJ2-1	few	TRBD2	TGTGCCAGCAGCACCCCCAGGGTTCGAGCGGGGGGCAGCAATGAGCAGTTCTTC	CASSTPRVRAGGSNEQFF
TRBV7-2	TRBJ1-1	NA	NA	TGTGCCAGCAGCTTGAAATTGGGGGCCACTGAAGCTTTCTTT	CASSLKLGATEAFF
TRBV6-1	TRBJ2-1	NA	TRBD1	TGTGCCAGCAGTGGGACAGGGTATAGTGAGCAGTTCTTC	CASSGTGYSEQFF
TRBV29-1	TRBJ2-3	NA	NA	TGCAGCGTTGGAGGGGTTGCTAGCACAGATACGCAGTATTTT	CSVGGVASTDTQYF
TRBV5-6	TRBJ1-1	NA	NA	TGTGCCAGCAGCTTGGCAAGCAGGTTGAACACTGAAGCTTTCTTT	CASSLASRLNTEAFF
TRBV10-3	TRBJ2-1	NA	NA	TGTGCCATAAGTGAAAGAAGGCAAGAGCAGTTCTTC	CAISERRQEQFF
TRBV18	TRBJ1-5	NA	TRBD1	TGTGCCAGCTCACCAGGGCAGGGGGTCGTCCAGCCCCAGCATTTT	CASSPGQGVVQPQHF
TRBV5-6	TRBJ1-1	NA	NA	TGTGCCAGCAGCCCCGGGACGACCAGATTGGAAGCTTTCTTT	CASSPGTTRLEAFF
TRBV30	TRBJ2-3	NA	NA	TGTGCCTGGGAGGTGTTAGATACGCAGTATTTT	CAWEVLDTQYF
TRBV5-5	TRBJ2-3	few	TRBD1	TGTGCCAGCAGCTTGAGGGTCGGACAGGGGAGGACCGCAGATACGCAGTATTTT	CASSLRVGQGRTADTQYF
TRBV4-3	TRBJ1-5	once	TRBD1	TGCGCCAGCAGCCAACGGACAGGGAATCAGCCCCAGCATTTT	CASSQRTGNQPQHF
TRBV5-6	TRBJ2-2	NA	NA	TGTGCCAGCAGCGGGGGACGTACCGGGGAGCTGTTTTTT	CASSGGRTGELFF
TRBV5-1	TRBJ1-2	NA	NA	TGCGCCAGCAGCTTGGGCCAGGGCGGATATGGCTACACCTTC	CASSLGQGGYGYTF
TRBV30	TRBJ2-5	NA	TRBD2	TGTGCCTGGAGTGTGACTAGCGGACCCTTCGAGACCCAGTACTTC	CAWSVTSGPFETQYF
TRBV7-2	TRBJ2-3	NA	TRBD2	TGTGCCAGCAGCTTCCCCCAGCGGGGGGGTATCACAGATACGCAGTATTTT	CASSFPQRGGITDTQYF
TRBV7-9	TRBJ2-3	once	NA	TGTGCCAGCAGAGCGACTAGTTCTAGCACAGATACGCAGTATTTT	CASRATSSSTDTQYF
TRBV4-3	TRBJ2-7	NA	NA	TGCGCCAGCAGCCCCTGGGCTGGAGGGGAGCAGTACTTC	CASSPWAGGEQYF
TRBV30	TRBJ2-3	few	TRBD1	TGTGCCTGGGAGGCGGACAGGGCAGATACGCAGTATTTT	CAWEADRADTQYF
TRBV29-1	TRBJ1-1	NA	NA	TGCAGCGTGAGTTCTCAAGGGCGCACTGAAGCTTTCTTT	CSVSSQGRTEAFF
TRBV29-1	TRBJ1-1	NA	NA	TGCAGCGTTGAAGGGGACTTCACTGAAGCTTTCTTT	CSVEGDFTEAFF
TRBV30	TRBJ1-2	NA	TRBD1	TGTGCCTGGACCCCCGGGACAGGGGGGATCTATGGCTACACCTTC	CAWTPGTGGIYGYTF
TRBV10-2	TRBJ2-3	NA	NA	TGCGCCAGCAGTGCCGAGGGCCTTACGCAGTATTTT	CASSAEGLTQYF
TRBV6-1	TRBJ2-3	few	NA	TGTGCCAGCAGTGATTATCAGGGCCGCACAGATACGCAGTATTTT	CASSDYQGRTDTQYF
TRBV7-2	TRBJ2-1	NA	TRBD2	TGTGCCAGCAGCCCTGTGAGGCGGGGGGACTACAATGAGCAGTTCTTC	CASSPVRRGDYNEQFF
TRBV28	TRBJ1-3	few	NA	TGTGCCAGCAGTTTAAGTTACACCATATATTTT	CASSLSYTIYF
TRBV11-2	TRBJ2-7	NA	NA	TGTGCCAGCAGCCCCTCGGGCAGGGCCCACGAGCAGTACTTC	CASSPSGRAHEQYF
TRBV30	TRBJ1-5	NA	NA	TGTGCCTGGAGTGCGGACAGAAATCAGCCCCAGCATTTT	CAWSADRNQPQHF
TRBV29-1	TRBJ1-2	NA	NA	TGCAGCGCAGGGGAGGGGGGCTACACCTTC	CSAGEGGYTF
TRBV5-6	TRBJ2-5	NA	NA	TGTGCCAGCAGCCCCCGGTGGTCCCCCGGGGAGACCCAGTACTTC	CASSPRWSPGETQYF
TRBV19	TRBJ1-2	few	NA	TGTGCCAGTAGTTTTGGACGGCCTCTGGTACATGGCTACACCTTC	CASSFGRPLVHGYTF
TRBV5-1	TRBJ1-2	NA	TRBD1	TGCGCCAGCAGCCCCGCTCCGGGACAGGGGTCGAGCTACACCTTC	CASSPAPGQGSSYTF
TRBV7-3	TRBJ2-2	once	TRBD2	TGTGCCAGCAGCTTAATTCCTAGCGGGGGCGGCGGGGAGCTGTTTTTT	CASSLIPSGGGGELFF
TRBV30	TRBJ2-7	NA	TRBD1	TGTGCCTGGAGCACAGGGGACTCCTACGAGCAGTACTTC	CAWSTGDSYEQYF
TRBV7-2	TRBJ2-3	NA	NA	TGTGCCAGCAGCTTCTATCAGGTGCTCTCCTACACAGATACGCAGTATTTT	CASSFYQVLSYTDTQYF
TRBV19	TRBJ1-1	NA	NA	TGTGCCAGTAGTTCAGAAGACGTGGGTGAAGCTTTCTTT	CASSSEDVGEAFF
TRBV11-2	TRBJ2-3	few	TRBD2	TGTGCCAGCAGCCAAAAAGCGGGGGGGCCCCAAATGTATACGCAGTATTTT	CASSQKAGGPQMYTQYF
TRBV9	TRBJ2-5	NA	TRBD1	TGTGCCAGCAGCGTAGCAGGGACAGGGGAAGAGACCCAGTACTTC	CASSVAGTGEETQYF
TRBV20-1	TRBJ2-5	NA	NA	TGCAGTGCTCGGACAGAGACCCAGTACTTC	CSARTETQYF
TRBV29-1	TRBJ2-7	few	NA	TGCAGCGTTGAAGAAAACTCAAGAGGGCAGTACTTC	CSVEENSRGQYF
TRBV30	TRBJ1-1	NA	NA	TGTGCCTGGACAGGGCTGAACACTGAAGCTTTCTTT	CAWTGLNTEAFF
TRBV27	TRBJ1-2	NA	TRBD1	TGTGCCAGCAGTTTATTGGCCCGGGACAGGGCCCTCTATGGCTACACCTTC	CASSLLARDRALYGYTF
TRBV4-1	TRBJ1-2	NA	NA	TGCGCCAGCAGCCAAGGCGGGGGGACACTCGAATTATATGGCTACACCTTC	CASSQGGGTLELYGYTF
TRBV19	TRBJ2-2	few	NA	TGTGCCAGTAGTTCCCGGTACGCCGGGGAGCTGTTTTTT	CASSSRYAGELFF
TRBV7-9	TRBJ1-1	few	TRBD1	TGTGCCAGCAGCTACGGGGACAGGGAGAACACTGAAGCTTTCTTT	CASSYGDRENTEAFF
TRBV29-1	TRBJ1-1	NA	NA	TGCAGCGCCGGAAACACTGAAGCTTTCTTT	CSAGNTEAFF
TRBV6-4	TRBJ2-6	NA	TRBD2	TGTGCCAGCAGTGAGGTTGCGGGGGTTTCGGGGGCCAACGTCCTGACTTTC	CASSEVAGVSGANVLTF
TRBV15	TRBJ1-1	few	NA	TGTGCCACCAGCACCGACCGGGGCGCTGAAGCTTTCTTT	CATSTDRGAEAFF
TRBV29-1	TRBJ2-7	NA	TRBD1	TGCAGCGTTGACGGGACAGATTCCTACGAGCAGTACTTC	CSVDGTDSYEQYF